A single sample gave rise to the 27 T cell receptor beta chains below, sequenced in a study of post-analysis software for immune sequencing data. Study-wide results and caveats: Compared with controls, patients had more of about 5 TRBV segments, including TRBV5-6, TRBV5-1 and TRBV20-1.

TCR beta libraries were prepared from cDNA with unique molecular identifiers. TCRdb used MiXCR to reprocess the PCR reads, holding one entry per CDR3 protein. In the table there are about 460,000 distinct CDR3 sequences, under 55% of which are singletons. No antigen is known for these receptors. The sample comprised blood. These receptors originate from a girl between 10 and 17 years old with multiple sclerosis.

J is TRBJ2-2 and V is TRBV29-1; D uncertain. Germline-derived CDR1 and CDR2 are SQVTM and ANQGSEA. The CDR3 is 15 residues long. Trimming left V 5 bases short and J 0 bases short, with 13 bases between. The CDR3, as DNA: TGCAGCGTTCTGGACCGCCCCGCGAACACCGGGGAGCTGTTTTTT. This encodes CSVLDRPANTGELFF.

This clonotype was recorded many times. The chain links TRBV10-3 to TRBJ2-6, with 10 positions matching TRBD1. The germline V gene has CDR1 ENHRY and CDR2 SYGVKD. The CDR3 covers 17 residues. The J segment lost 1 base and the V segment lost 0 bases, leaving 0 bases of the junction unmatched. The chain's CDR3 is CAISESGQGSGANVLTF. CDR3 nucleotide sequence: TGTGCCATCAGTGAGTCGGGACAGGGGTCTGGGGCCAACGTCCTGACTTTC.

CDR3 region: CASSLAIGQLNYGYTF. CDR3 bases: TGTGCCAGCAGCTTAGCGATTGGACAGCTTAACTATGGCTACACCTTC. This chain connects TRBV7-8 to TRBJ1-2, with D possibly being TRBD1 (6 bases). This CDR3 has 16 amino acids. With 0 bases removed from V and 1 base from J, the gap between germline ends came to 12 bases. Germline V gene lookup returns CDR1 SGHVS and CDR2 FQNEAQ. Supplemented by reference TRBV7-8 and TRBJ1-2, the full variable domain reads GAGVSQSPRYKVAKRGQDVALRCDPISGHVSLFWYQQALGQGPEFLTYFQNEAQLDKSGLPSDRFFAERPEGSVSTLKIQRTQQEDSAVYLCASSLAIGQLNYGYTFGSGTRLTVV.

This clonotype was detected a few times. The junction and the germline gene differ at one end; a read error may be behind it. CDR3 residues: CASSLAGIMYNEQFF. For the CDR3, the DNA is TGTGCCAGCAGTCTAGCGGGGATTATGTACAATGAGCAGTTTTTC. This chain uses TRBV12-3 or TRBV12-4 with TRBJ2-1; 9 bases are a match to TRBD2. The CDR3 is 15 amino acids.

As to this clonotype: The CDR3 does not close with the conserved phenylalanine or tryptophan, likely indicating a read error. The V gene is TRBV20-1, the J gene TRBJ2-7, with 11 bases fitting TRBD2. In germline, CDR1 is DFQATT, CDR2 SNEGSKA (reference sequence). The CDR3 runs to 15 residues. Unmatched junction bases numbered 6, after V lost 5 bases and J lost 0 bases. CDR3 DNA: TGCAGTGCTGGGACTAGCGGCAACCTCTCCTACGAGCAGTACTGC. This encodes CSAGTSGNLSYEQYC.

The chain carries TRBV28 and TRBJ2-4; no firm D call. The end of the DNA is better explained by TRBJ2-7, so the J call may be wrong. This CDR3 has 12 amino acids. Germline V CDR1 and CDR2: MDHEN, SYDVKM. The DNA for the CDR3 is TGTGCCAGCAGCGCCTCTAGGAGCGAGCAGTACTTC. Protein: CASSASRSEQYF.

The chain couples TRBV7-3 to TRBJ2-5, with 13 bases lining up with TRBD2. V lost 5 bases, J lost 3 bases, and 6 bases stayed unmatched. This CDR3 spans 16 amino acids. Germline V gives CDR1 SGHTA, CDR2 FQGTGA. Here the CDR3 reads CASSQTGTSGKETQYF. The CDR3 DNA follows: TGTGCCAGCAGCCAGACCGGGACTAGCGGGAAAGAGACCCAGTACTTC.

The chain combines TRBV5-1 with TRBJ2-3; 12 bases are a match to TRBD2. Germline-derived CDR1 and CDR2 are SGHRS and YFSETQ. After removal of 3 bases from V and 1 base from J, the junction contained 3 bases not matched to a gene. This CDR3 spans 16 amino acids. The CDR3 DNA reads TGCGCCAGCAGCTGGAGACTAGCGGGAGGCACAGATACGCAGTATTTT. Its translation: CASSWRLAGGTDTQYF.

This chain uses TRBV6-5 with TRBJ2-7, with TRBD2 identical over 14 bases. Looked up from germline, CDR1 is MNHEY and CDR2 is SVGAGI. V lost 6 bases and J lost 5; bases outside the gene matches: 6. This CDR3 region has 15 residues. DNA for the CDR3: TGTGCCAGCAGCCGCCCGGGACTAGCGGGAGACGAGCAGTACTTC. It yields the protein CASSRPGLAGDEQYF.

V gene TRBV6-5 combines with J gene TRBJ2-6; TRBD2 aligns across 10 bases. The CDR3 runs 17 residues. Germline V lookup: CDR1 MNHEY, CDR2 SVGAGI. Trimming removed 0 bases from V and 3 bases from J; junction bases left unmatched: 2. The CDR3, as DNA: TGTGCCAGCAGTTACTCGTCTAGCGGGAGTGGGGCCAACGTCCTGACTTTC. Translation: CASSYSSSGSGANVLTF.

This clonotype was seen a few times. The CDR3: CASSLRDLGYNEQFF. CDR3 sequence (DNA): TGTGCCAGCAGCTTACGGGATTTGGGTTACAATGAGCAGTTCTTC. V and J are TRBV7-2 and TRBJ2-1, with D perhaps matching TRBD2 (5 bases). Trimming stripped 2 bases from V and 4 bases from J, with 12 bases between. Germline lookup yields CDR1 SGHTA and CDR2 FQGNSA. There are 15 residues in the CDR3.

V usage is TRBV1 and J usage is TRBJ2-7; the table assigns TRBD2, which was not confirmed against the DNA. TRBV1 is labeled a pseudogene. This CDR3 is built from 16 residues. This CDR3 is CTSSQVRSGRVDEQYF. CDR3 nucleotide sequence: TGCACCAGCAGCCAAGTCAGGAGCGGGAGAGTGGACGAGCAGTACTTC.

The genes are TRBV6-1 and TRBJ2-7; TRBD1 agrees at 7 bases. Germline V CDR1 and CDR2: MNHNS, SASEGT. J lost 2 bases, V lost 6 bases, and 7 bases had no gene match. This CDR3 has 14 residues. This CDR3 is CASRSQDRTYEQYF. The CDR3 region has the DNA TGTGCCAGCAGGAGTCAGGACAGGACCTACGAGCAGTACTTC.

The chain recombines TRBV27 with TRBJ2-7; weak D call: TRBD2 (6 bases). CDR3 length: 14 residues. Trimming cost V 11 bases and J 4 bases, with 21 bases left between them. CDR1 and CDR2 (germline): MNHEY, SMNVEV (reference sequence). The CDR3 loop reads CACGKTSPSYEQYF. DNA for the CDR3: TGTGCCTGCGGCAAGACTAGTCCCTCTTACGAGCAGTACTTC.

The sample holds one count of this clonotype. This chain joins TRBV20-1 and TRBJ2-7; the D gene could be TRBD1 or TRBD2 (5 bases each). Germline lookup yields CDR1 DFQATT and CDR2 SNEGSKA (reference sequence). The V end lost 5 bases, the J end lost 10 bases, and 18 bases lay between the germline ends. The CDR3 is 12 residues long. The CDR3 coding sequence is TGCAGTGCTCTACGGGACCGAGAGATCCAGTACTTC. Its translation is CSALRDREIQYF.

The table lists this clonotype with a few counts. The chain joins TRBV20-1 to TRBJ2-1; D might be TRBD2 (6 bases). With 3 bases removed from V and 9 bases from J, the gap between germline ends came to 6 bases. Germline V gives CDR1 DFQATT, CDR2 SNEGSKA (reference sequence). This CDR3 region has 10 residues. CDR3 loop: CSAREGEQFF. The CDR3 nucleotides are TGCAGTGCTAGGGAGGGTGAGCAGTTCTTC.

The V call is TRBV20-1, the J call TRBJ2-1; D is uncertain. Trimming removed 0 bases at V and 4 bases at J, with 13 bases between. Per the germline V gene, CDR1 is DFQATT and CDR2 is SNEGSKA (reference sequence). The CDR3 spans 15 residues. The CDR3 region is CSARESSVGYNEQFF. In DNA, the CDR3 is TGCAGTGCTAGAGAATCCAGCGTGGGGTACAATGAGCAGTTCTTC.

V usage is TRBV5-1 and J usage is TRBJ2-1, with 7 nucleotides matching TRBD2. The CDR3 runs to 18 residues. V lost 1 base to trimming and J lost 9 bases; unmatched junction nucleotides: 19. The germline V gene has CDR1 SGHRS and CDR2 YFSETQ. The CDR3 spells CASSLSAASGGGAGEQFF. CDR3 sequence (DNA): TGCGCCAGCAGCTTGAGCGCGGCTAGCGGAGGCGGCGCTGGTGAGCAGTTCTTC. The whole variable domain, remainder taken from reference TRBV5-1 and TRBJ2-1, is KAGVTQTPRYLIKTRGQQVTLSCSPISGHRSVSWYQQTPGQGLQFLFEYFSETQRNKGNFPGRFSGRQFSNSRSEMNVSTLELGDSALYLCASSLSAASGGGAGEQFFGPGTRLTVL.

The chain recombines TRBV28 with TRBJ2-6; D is ambiguous. Germline assignment: CDR1 MDHEN and CDR2 SYDVKM. The ends were cut back, 4 bases at V and 2 bases at J, with 12 bases in the middle. This CDR3 contains 16 residues. CDR3: CASSSPTNAGANVLTF. DNA for the CDR3: TGTGCCAGCAGTTCCCCCACTAATGCTGGGGCCAACGTCCTGACTTTC.

The rearrangement links TRBV12-3 or TRBV12-4 to TRBJ2-3; D is unclear. V was shortened by 5 bases and J by 4 bases, with 10 bases between the two germline ends. The CDR3 sequence is 13 residues long. CDR3 in DNA: TGTGCCAGCAGTCACCCCAGCGCAGATACGCAGTATTTT. Encoded protein: CASSHPSADTQYF.

CDR3 in DNA: TGTGCCAGCAGCCAAGATCTAGCTAGCGGCTCCTACGAGCAGTACTTC. Translating gives CASSQDLASGSYEQYF. The chain employs TRBV3-1 and TRBJ2-7, with TRBD2 matching 7 bases. This CDR3 contains 16 residues. CDR1 and CDR2 from the germline V gene are LGHDT and YNNKEL (reference sequence). The V and J ends lost 0 bases and 0 bases, in that order; junction bases with no gene match: 5.

The rearrangement joins TRBV28 to TRBJ2-5, with D perhaps TRBD2 (6 bases). The CDR3 is 24 residues long. Trimming took 5 bases from V and 0 from J, leaving 40 bases between them. In germline, CDR1 is MDHEN, CDR2 SYDVKM. CDR3 nucleotide sequence: TGTGCCAGCAGTCTCGATATAGGGCCCACAGCGGGCCGGCTAGCGCGACAACACCAAGAGACCCAGTACTTC. It specifies CASSLDIGPTAGRLARQHQETQYF.

In this sample, this clonotype turned up a few times. The J gene is TRBJ2-4, the V gene TRBV9; no firm D call. The CDR3 covers 15 residues. CDR1 SGDLS and CDR2 YYNGEE come from the germline V gene. The V end lost 4 bases, the J end lost 13 bases, and 24 bases lay between the germline ends. CDR3 amino acids: CASSPRSESSVEQYF. The CDR3 DNA reads as TGTGCCAGCAGCCCCCGTTCTGAATCCTCGGTGGAGCAGTACTTC.

Notes on this clonotype: A junction end diverges from the germline sequence, so it may reflect a read error. The genes are TRBV29-1 and TRBJ2-4; D might be TRBD1 (8 bases). CDR1 and CDR2 from the germline V gene are SQVTM and ANQGSEA. The CDR3 is 12 amino acids. The DNA of the CDR3 is TGCAACGTTAACAGGGGGGGAGGTGAGCAGTACTTC. Translating it yields CNVNRGGGEQYF.

The rearrangement uses TRBV18 and TRBJ2-2; 8 positions match TRBD1. Germline CDR1 and CDR2: KGHSH and LQKENI. Trimming at V came to 3 bases and at J to 1 base, leaving 1 base not matched to a gene. The CDR3 length is 15 residues. CDR3 bases: TGTGCCAGCTCACCGGACAGGGTGAACACCGGGGAGCTGTTTTTT. It is translated as CASSPDRVNTGELFF.

The CDR3 nucleotides read TGTGCCAGCAGCTTAGCAGGGCCCCTTGCAACTAATGAAAAACTGTTTTTT. The encoded protein is CASSLAGPLATNEKLFF. The chain is built from TRBV7-9 and TRBJ1-4; no clear D gene. Trimming left V 0 bases short and J 0 bases short, with 11 bases between. The CDR3 extends over 17 amino acids. CDR1 SEHNR and CDR2 FQNEAQ come from the germline V gene (reference sequence).

The chain combines TRBV20-1 with TRBJ2-7, with TRBD2 identical over 15 bases. CDR3 length equals 14 residues. V shed 3 bases, J shed 7 bases, and the junction held 4 bases outside the gene matches. Germline V gives CDR1 DFQATT, CDR2 SNEGSKA (reference sequence). The CDR3 loop is CSASGLAGGDEQYF. The CDR3 nucleotides are TGCAGTGCTAGCGGACTAGCGGGAGGGGATGAGCAGTACTTC.